This entry lists 7 T cell receptor beta chains sequenced from one sample in a study of T cells in Graves' hyperthyroidism and ophthalmopathy. The investigators amplified TCR beta CDR3 regions from RNA transcripts. Initially, a first-round RT-PCR of the TCR CDR3 employed the HTBI primer set. TCRdb passed the multiplex PCR reads through MiXCR, listing each CDR3 protein once. The sample includes 300,000 to 450,000 distinct CDR3 sequences, 25% of them seen just once. The sequenced sample consisted of blood. The receptors derive from a man aged 50 or older with Graves' hyperthyroidism.

This clonotype appeared a few times. The chain recombines TRBV13 with TRBJ2-7; the match to TRBD2 covers 8 bases. The CDR3 spans 15 residues. The V gene end was trimmed by 6 bases and the J gene end by 2 bases; junction bases not matched to a gene: 9. Germline V CDR1 and CDR2: PRHDT, FYEKMQ (reference sequence). The CDR3 coding sequence is TGTGCCAGCAGTAATCTTGCGGGAGGAACCTACGAGCAGTACTTC. Protein sequence: CASSNLAGGTYEQYF.

The table lists this clonotype with many counts. J is TRBJ2-1 and V is TRBV20-1, with TRBD2 as a possible D gene (5 bases). The germline V gene has CDR1 DFQATT and CDR2 SNEGSKA (reference sequence). The CDR3 covers 12 residues. Trimming removed 6 bases at V and 7 bases at J, with 13 bases between. The DNA of the CDR3 is TGCAGTGCAGAGGGAGTCAGGAATGAGCAGTTCTTC. Amino acid sequence: CSAEGVRNEQFF.

This clonotype was counted between two and nine times. The V and J genes are TRBV7-2 and TRBJ1-1; D is ambiguous. In germline, CDR1 is SGHTA, CDR2 FQGNSA. The CDR3 has 11 residues. V shed 5 bases and J shed 10 bases, with 11 bases lying between them. CDR3 DNA sequence: TGTGCCAGCAGCCGCCCCGGAGGAGCTTTCTTT. Amino acid sequence: CASSRPGGAFF.

DNA of the CDR3: TGTGCCAGCAGCTTGTACAGGGGGCTACAAGAGACCCAGTACTTC. Translation: CASSLYRGLQETQYF. The chain uses TRBV5-6 and TRBJ2-5; 9 nucleotides match TRBD1. V shed 1 base, J shed 2 bases, and the junction held 3 bases outside the gene matches. CDR1 and CDR2 from the germline V gene are SGHDT and YYEEEE. The CDR3 runs 15 residues.

In this sample, this clonotype turned up a few times. This sequence joins TRBV6-1 and TRBJ2-7; 7 bases match TRBD2. CDR1 is MNHNS, CDR2 SASEGT, per germline. V shed 1 base, J shed 3 bases, and the junction held 9 bases outside the gene matches. There are 16 residues in the CDR3. The CDR3 coding sequence is TGTGCCAGCAGTGAAGGGATCGGACTAGGCGGCTACGAGCAGTACTTC. This translates into CASSEGIGLGGYEQYF.

The chain is built from TRBV20-1 and TRBJ2-2; possibly TRBD2 for D (6 bases). This CDR3 spans 16 amino acids. Germline CDR1 DFQATT, CDR2 SNEGSKA (reference sequence). The V and J ends lost 0 bases and 1 base respectively, with 12 bases between them. DNA of the CDR3: TGCAGTGCTAGAGATCGGGGGAAGGGGAACACCGGGGAGCTGTTTTTT. It yields the protein CSARDRGKGNTGELFF.

This clonotype has a handful of counts. This chain links TRBV7-9 with TRBJ2-3; 7 nucleotides match TRBD1. V shed 3 bases, J shed 2 bases, and the junction held 5 bases outside the gene matches. Germline V CDR1 and CDR2: SEHNR, FQNEAQ (reference sequence). The CDR3 totals 15 residues. The CDR3 spells CASSLIDRATDTQYF. The DNA for the CDR3 is TGTGCCAGCAGCTTGATCGACAGGGCCACAGATACGCAGTATTTT.